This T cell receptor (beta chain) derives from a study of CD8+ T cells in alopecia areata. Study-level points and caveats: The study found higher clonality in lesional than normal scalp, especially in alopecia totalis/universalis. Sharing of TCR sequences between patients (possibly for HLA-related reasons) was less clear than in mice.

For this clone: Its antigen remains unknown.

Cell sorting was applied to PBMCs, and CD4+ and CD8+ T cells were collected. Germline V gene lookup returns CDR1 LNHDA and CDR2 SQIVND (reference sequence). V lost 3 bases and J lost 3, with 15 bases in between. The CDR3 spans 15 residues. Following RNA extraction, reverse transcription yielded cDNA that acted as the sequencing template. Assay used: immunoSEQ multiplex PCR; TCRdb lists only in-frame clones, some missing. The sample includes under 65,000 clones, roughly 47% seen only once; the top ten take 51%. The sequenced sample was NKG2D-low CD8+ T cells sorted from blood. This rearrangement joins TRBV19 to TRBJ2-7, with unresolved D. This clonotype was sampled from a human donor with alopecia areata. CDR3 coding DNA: TGTGCCAGTAGTATGATGGGCGGCTGGGACTACGAGCAGTACTTC. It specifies CASSMMGGWDYEQYF.